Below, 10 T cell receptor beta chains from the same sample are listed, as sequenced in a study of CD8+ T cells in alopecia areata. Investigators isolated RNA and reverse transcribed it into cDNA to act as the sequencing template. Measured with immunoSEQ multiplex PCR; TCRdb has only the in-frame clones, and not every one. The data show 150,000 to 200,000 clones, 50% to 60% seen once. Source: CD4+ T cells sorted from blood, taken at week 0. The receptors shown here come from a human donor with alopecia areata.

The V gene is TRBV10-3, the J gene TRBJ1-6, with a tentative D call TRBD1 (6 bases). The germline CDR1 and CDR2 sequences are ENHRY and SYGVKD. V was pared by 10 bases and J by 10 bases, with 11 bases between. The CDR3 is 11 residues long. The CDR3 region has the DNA TGTGCCAGTAGGGACAACTCACCCCTCCACTTT. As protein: CASRDNSPLHF.

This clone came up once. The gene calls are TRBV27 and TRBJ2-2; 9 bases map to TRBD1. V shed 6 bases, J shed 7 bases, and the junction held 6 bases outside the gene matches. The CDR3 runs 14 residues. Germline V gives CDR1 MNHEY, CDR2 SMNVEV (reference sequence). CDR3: CASRLGQGNGELFF. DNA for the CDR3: TGTGCCAGCAGGCTTGGACAGGGGAACGGGGAGCTGTTTTTT.

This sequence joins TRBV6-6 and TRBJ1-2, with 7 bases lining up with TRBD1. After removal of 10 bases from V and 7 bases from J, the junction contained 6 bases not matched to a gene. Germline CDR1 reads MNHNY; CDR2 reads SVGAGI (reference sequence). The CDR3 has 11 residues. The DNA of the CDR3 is TGTGCCACAGGACAGGCGAGTGGCTACACCTTC. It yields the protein CATGQASGYTF.

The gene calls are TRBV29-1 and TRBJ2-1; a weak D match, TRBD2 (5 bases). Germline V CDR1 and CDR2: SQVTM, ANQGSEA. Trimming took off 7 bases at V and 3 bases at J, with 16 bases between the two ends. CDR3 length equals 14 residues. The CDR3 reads CSARPGGLYNEQFF. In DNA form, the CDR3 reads TGCAGCGCCCGACCTGGAGGACTCTACAATGAGCAGTTCTTC.

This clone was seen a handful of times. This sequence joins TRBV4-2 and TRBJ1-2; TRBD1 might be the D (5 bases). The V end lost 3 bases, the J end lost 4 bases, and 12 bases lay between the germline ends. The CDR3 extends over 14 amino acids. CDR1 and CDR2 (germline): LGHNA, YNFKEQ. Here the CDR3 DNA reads TGTGCCAGCAGCCAGGAGACAGTTGTCTATGGCTACACCTTC. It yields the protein CASSQETVVYGYTF.

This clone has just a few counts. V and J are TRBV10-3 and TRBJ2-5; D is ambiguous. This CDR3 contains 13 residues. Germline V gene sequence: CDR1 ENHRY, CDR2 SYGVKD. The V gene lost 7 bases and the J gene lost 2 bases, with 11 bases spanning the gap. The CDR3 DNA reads TGTGCCATCACATCACAGATTCAAGAGACCCAGTACTTC. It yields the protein CAITSQIQETQYF.

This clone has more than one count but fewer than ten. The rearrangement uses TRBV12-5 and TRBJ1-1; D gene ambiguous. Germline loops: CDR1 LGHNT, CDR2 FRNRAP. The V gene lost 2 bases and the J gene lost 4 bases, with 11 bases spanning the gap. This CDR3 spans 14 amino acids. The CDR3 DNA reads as TGTGCTAGTGGTTTGCGGCAGGTGGGCACTGAAGCTTTCTTT. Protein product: CASGLRQVGTEAFF.

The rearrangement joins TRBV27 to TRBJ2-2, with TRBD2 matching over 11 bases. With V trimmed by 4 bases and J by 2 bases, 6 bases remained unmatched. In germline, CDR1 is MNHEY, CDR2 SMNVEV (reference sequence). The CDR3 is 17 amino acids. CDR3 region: CASSYASGGTNTGELFF. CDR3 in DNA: TGTGCCAGCAGTTACGCTAGCGGGGGGACTAACACCGGGGAGCTGTTTTTT.

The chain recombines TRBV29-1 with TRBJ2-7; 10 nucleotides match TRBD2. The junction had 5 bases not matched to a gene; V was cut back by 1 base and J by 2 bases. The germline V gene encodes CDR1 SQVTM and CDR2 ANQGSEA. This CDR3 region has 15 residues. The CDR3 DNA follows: TGCAGCGTTGAAGGGGCTAGCGGGGGTACCTACGAGCAGTACTTC. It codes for CSVEGASGGTYEQYF.

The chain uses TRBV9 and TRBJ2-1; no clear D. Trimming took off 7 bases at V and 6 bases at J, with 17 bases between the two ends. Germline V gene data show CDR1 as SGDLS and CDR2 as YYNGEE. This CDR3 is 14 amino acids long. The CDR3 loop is CASGVKAASNEQFF. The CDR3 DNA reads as TGTGCCAGCGGGGTCAAAGCAGCCAGCAATGAGCAGTTCTTC.